This TCR beta chain was captured in a study of identical twins. The CDR3 sequence is 18 residues long. Germline lookup yields CDR1 SNHLY and CDR2 FYNNEI. The J segment lost 0 bases and the V segment lost 6 bases, leaving 11 bases of the junction unmatched. A universal primer site arose from template switching, and cDNA bore unique molecular identifiers. TCRdb reanalysed the 5' RACE reads using MiXCR and keeps one entry per CDR3 protein. The sample yields more than 1.5 million distinct CDR3 sequences, around a third seen once. The source is a newborn girl in good health. The gene calls are TRBV2 and TRBJ2-3; the match to TRBD1 covers 11 bases. Sequenced: cord blood. CDR3 nucleotide sequence: TGTGCCAGCAGCCACGACCGGACAGGGGGCCCCAGCACAGATACGCAGTATTTT. It encodes CASSHDRTGGPSTDTQYF.